This T cell receptor beta chain is drawn from a study of blood T cell repertoires in COVID-19. On the study more broadly: Acute-phase and convalescent COVID-19 samples originated in the United States, Italy and Spain. T cells, B-cell-depleted T cells, or PBMCs supplied cDNA or gDNA.

This CDR3 is 13 amino acids long. V was trimmed by 7 bases and J by 1 base, leaving 10 bases between them. Authors' processing steps: Reference gene primer amplification yielded estimated nucleated cell counts. Data came from immunoSEQ multiplex PCR; TCRdb stores just in-frame clones and leaves some out. V and J calls and clone size are given by that table; D and trimming were obtained from the DNA. The sample records about 280,000 clones, approximately 82% being singletons. The TCR comes from a middle-aged man who had been exposed to COVID-19. Source material: PBMCs or T cells enriched from blood (not recorded which). The chain carries TRBV12-3 or TRBV12-4 and TRBJ1-2, with D possibly matching TRBD1 (5 bases). The CDR3 nucleotides read TGTGCCAGCAAGGGGAGGAATAACTATGGCTACACCTTC. Residues: CASKGRNNYGYTF.